Included here is one T cell receptor beta chain sequence, with context. Its antigen is not known. This entry comes from a study of vaccination effects on CD4 cells after COVID-19. The CDR3 covers 13 residues. The germline V gene encodes CDR1 MDHEN and CDR2 SYDVKM. V was shortened by 7 bases and J by 4 bases, with 13 bases between the two germline ends. In the ViraFEST assay, antigen-specific CD4+ clonotypes were identified by expansion after peptide-pool stimulation. It was after 10 days of culture that CD4+ T cells were isolated. All vaccine recipients tested negative for nucleocapsid antibodies and had never contracted SARS-CoV-2 infection. TCRdb's table, derived via immunoSEQ multiplex PCR, lists solely in-frame clones and lacks some. The sample holds roughly 30,000 clones; less than 80% are singletons and the top ten take 27%. General study points: Late in the post-vaccination period, infection-induced and vaccine-induced clones underwent marked clonal contraction.

This chain joins TRBV28 and TRBJ2-5; D is unclear. This sequence was found in a human donor who received a COVID-19 vaccine. The sequencing used CD4+ T cells from PBMCs cultured with HCoV-OC43 spike peptides, collected before COVID-19 vaccination. Subset: HCoV-OC43 spike overlapping peptide pool stimulation. The DNA for the CDR3 is TGTGCCAGCAACGGCCTCATGGGAGAGACCCAGTACTTC. Amino acid sequence: CASNGLMGETQYF.